This T cell receptor beta chain originates from a study of blood T cell repertoires in COVID-19. This clone was seen only a few times. Germline V lookup: CDR1 SNHLY, CDR2 FYNNEI. V lost 8 bases, J lost 2 bases, and 8 bases stayed unmatched. CDR3 length: 14 residues. The authors' processing: Using reference gene primer amplification, nucleated cell counts were estimated. Sequencing used immunoSEQ multiplex PCR; TCRdb keeps in-frame clones, though not all of them. The V and J calls and clone size come from that table; D and trimming were worked out from the DNA. The sample includes 120,000 or so clones, 65% to 90% of them seen just once.

This TCR was sampled from a woman aged 60 to 75 with acute or convalescent COVID-19. Sequencing was carried out using peripheral blood. V usage is TRBV2 and J usage is TRBJ2-7, with 8 bases aligning to TRBD1. The chain's CDR3 is CASWADRAAYEQYF. The CDR3 DNA reads as TGTGCCAGCTGGGCGGACAGGGCAGCCTACGAGCAGTACTTC.